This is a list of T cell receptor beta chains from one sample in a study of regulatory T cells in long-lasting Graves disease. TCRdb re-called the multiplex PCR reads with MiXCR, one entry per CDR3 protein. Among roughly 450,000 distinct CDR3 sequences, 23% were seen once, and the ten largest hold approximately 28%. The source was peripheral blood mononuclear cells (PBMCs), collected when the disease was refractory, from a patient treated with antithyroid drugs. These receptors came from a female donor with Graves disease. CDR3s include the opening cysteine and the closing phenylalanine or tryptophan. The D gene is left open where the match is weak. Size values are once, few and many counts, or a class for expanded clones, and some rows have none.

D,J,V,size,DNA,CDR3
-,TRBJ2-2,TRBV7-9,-,TGTGCCAGCAGCTTTCCCACCGGGGAGCTGTTTTTT,CASSFPTGELFF
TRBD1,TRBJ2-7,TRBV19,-,TGTGCCAGTAGTATATTGGGACAGGGGAGGAACGAGCAGTACTTC,CASSILGQGRNEQYF
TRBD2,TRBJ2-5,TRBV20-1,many,TGCAGTGCAAAAGCGGGAGGGCTCGATGTCCAAGAGACCCAGTACTTC,CSAKAGGLDVQETQYF
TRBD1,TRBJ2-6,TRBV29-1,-,TGCAGCGTTGATCGGAGAGGGGGACAGGGTATATACCCGCCCAACTCTGGGGCCAACGTCCTGACTTTC,CSVDRRGGQGIYPPNSGANVLTF
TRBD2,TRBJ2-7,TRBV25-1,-,TGTGCCAGCAGTGGGGGGGGACCACCGTGGTACGAGCAGTACTTC,CASSGGGPPWYEQYF
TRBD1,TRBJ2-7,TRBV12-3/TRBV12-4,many,TGTGCCAGCAGTAGCGACAGGGAGCCCTATGGTTTGTACGAGCAGTACTTC,CASSSDREPYGLYEQYF
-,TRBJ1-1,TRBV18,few,TGTGCCAGCTCACCGACCACGGGGGGCGCTGGGAACACTGAAGCTTTCTTT,CASSPTTGGAGNTEAFF
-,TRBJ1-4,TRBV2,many,TGTGCCAGCAGTGCAGCTTTGGAGAACAAGGAAAAACTGTTTTTT,CASSAALENKEKLFF
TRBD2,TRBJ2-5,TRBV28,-,TGTGCTGCTGAGCGGGAGGCCCCACGGACCCAGTACTTC,CAAEREAPRTQYF
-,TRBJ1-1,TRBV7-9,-,TGTGCCAGCAGCCCTGGGACTGAAGCTCTCTTT,CASSPGTEALF
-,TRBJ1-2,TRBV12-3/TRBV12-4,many,TGTGCCAGCAGTCGATTGGCGGGCAACTATGGCTACACCTTC,CASSRLAGNYGYTF
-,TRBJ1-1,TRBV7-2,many,TGTGCCAGCAGCCCTCAACACGGGAACACTGAAGCTTTCTTT,CASSPQHGNTEAFF
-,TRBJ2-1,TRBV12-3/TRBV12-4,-,TGTGCCAGCAGCACCAGCCTAGTACGAAATGAGCAGTTCTTC,CASSTSLVRNEQFF
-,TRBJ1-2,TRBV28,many,TGTGCCAGCAGTTTATTCGCACAGGCTGACGGGGGTGGCTACACCTTC,CASSLFAQADGGGYTF
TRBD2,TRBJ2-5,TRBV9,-,TGTGCCAGCAGCGCAGGACTAGCGGTGTACCAAGAGACCCAGTACTTC,CASSAGLAVYQETQYF
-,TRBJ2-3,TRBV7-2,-,TGTGCCAGCAGCTATGGGGAGGCTAGGTTAACGCAGTATTTT,CASSYGEARLTQYF
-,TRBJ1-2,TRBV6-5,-,TGTGCCAGCAGTTACTCGATTGGAGGGGCGGATGGCTACACCTTC,CASSYSIGGADGYTF
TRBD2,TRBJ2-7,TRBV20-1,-,TGCAGTGCTAGAGATGTGGTAGCGGGAGGATCCTACGAGCAGTACTTC,CSARDVVAGGSYEQYF
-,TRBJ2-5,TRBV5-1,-,TGCGCCAGCAGCTTTGGGCGGAGAAAACAAGAGACCCAGTACTTC,CASSFGRRKQETQYF
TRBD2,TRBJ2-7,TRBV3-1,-,TGTGCCAGCAGCCAAGCGGGACTAGCGGGAGGGTCCGAGCAGTACTTC,CASSQAGLAGGSEQYF